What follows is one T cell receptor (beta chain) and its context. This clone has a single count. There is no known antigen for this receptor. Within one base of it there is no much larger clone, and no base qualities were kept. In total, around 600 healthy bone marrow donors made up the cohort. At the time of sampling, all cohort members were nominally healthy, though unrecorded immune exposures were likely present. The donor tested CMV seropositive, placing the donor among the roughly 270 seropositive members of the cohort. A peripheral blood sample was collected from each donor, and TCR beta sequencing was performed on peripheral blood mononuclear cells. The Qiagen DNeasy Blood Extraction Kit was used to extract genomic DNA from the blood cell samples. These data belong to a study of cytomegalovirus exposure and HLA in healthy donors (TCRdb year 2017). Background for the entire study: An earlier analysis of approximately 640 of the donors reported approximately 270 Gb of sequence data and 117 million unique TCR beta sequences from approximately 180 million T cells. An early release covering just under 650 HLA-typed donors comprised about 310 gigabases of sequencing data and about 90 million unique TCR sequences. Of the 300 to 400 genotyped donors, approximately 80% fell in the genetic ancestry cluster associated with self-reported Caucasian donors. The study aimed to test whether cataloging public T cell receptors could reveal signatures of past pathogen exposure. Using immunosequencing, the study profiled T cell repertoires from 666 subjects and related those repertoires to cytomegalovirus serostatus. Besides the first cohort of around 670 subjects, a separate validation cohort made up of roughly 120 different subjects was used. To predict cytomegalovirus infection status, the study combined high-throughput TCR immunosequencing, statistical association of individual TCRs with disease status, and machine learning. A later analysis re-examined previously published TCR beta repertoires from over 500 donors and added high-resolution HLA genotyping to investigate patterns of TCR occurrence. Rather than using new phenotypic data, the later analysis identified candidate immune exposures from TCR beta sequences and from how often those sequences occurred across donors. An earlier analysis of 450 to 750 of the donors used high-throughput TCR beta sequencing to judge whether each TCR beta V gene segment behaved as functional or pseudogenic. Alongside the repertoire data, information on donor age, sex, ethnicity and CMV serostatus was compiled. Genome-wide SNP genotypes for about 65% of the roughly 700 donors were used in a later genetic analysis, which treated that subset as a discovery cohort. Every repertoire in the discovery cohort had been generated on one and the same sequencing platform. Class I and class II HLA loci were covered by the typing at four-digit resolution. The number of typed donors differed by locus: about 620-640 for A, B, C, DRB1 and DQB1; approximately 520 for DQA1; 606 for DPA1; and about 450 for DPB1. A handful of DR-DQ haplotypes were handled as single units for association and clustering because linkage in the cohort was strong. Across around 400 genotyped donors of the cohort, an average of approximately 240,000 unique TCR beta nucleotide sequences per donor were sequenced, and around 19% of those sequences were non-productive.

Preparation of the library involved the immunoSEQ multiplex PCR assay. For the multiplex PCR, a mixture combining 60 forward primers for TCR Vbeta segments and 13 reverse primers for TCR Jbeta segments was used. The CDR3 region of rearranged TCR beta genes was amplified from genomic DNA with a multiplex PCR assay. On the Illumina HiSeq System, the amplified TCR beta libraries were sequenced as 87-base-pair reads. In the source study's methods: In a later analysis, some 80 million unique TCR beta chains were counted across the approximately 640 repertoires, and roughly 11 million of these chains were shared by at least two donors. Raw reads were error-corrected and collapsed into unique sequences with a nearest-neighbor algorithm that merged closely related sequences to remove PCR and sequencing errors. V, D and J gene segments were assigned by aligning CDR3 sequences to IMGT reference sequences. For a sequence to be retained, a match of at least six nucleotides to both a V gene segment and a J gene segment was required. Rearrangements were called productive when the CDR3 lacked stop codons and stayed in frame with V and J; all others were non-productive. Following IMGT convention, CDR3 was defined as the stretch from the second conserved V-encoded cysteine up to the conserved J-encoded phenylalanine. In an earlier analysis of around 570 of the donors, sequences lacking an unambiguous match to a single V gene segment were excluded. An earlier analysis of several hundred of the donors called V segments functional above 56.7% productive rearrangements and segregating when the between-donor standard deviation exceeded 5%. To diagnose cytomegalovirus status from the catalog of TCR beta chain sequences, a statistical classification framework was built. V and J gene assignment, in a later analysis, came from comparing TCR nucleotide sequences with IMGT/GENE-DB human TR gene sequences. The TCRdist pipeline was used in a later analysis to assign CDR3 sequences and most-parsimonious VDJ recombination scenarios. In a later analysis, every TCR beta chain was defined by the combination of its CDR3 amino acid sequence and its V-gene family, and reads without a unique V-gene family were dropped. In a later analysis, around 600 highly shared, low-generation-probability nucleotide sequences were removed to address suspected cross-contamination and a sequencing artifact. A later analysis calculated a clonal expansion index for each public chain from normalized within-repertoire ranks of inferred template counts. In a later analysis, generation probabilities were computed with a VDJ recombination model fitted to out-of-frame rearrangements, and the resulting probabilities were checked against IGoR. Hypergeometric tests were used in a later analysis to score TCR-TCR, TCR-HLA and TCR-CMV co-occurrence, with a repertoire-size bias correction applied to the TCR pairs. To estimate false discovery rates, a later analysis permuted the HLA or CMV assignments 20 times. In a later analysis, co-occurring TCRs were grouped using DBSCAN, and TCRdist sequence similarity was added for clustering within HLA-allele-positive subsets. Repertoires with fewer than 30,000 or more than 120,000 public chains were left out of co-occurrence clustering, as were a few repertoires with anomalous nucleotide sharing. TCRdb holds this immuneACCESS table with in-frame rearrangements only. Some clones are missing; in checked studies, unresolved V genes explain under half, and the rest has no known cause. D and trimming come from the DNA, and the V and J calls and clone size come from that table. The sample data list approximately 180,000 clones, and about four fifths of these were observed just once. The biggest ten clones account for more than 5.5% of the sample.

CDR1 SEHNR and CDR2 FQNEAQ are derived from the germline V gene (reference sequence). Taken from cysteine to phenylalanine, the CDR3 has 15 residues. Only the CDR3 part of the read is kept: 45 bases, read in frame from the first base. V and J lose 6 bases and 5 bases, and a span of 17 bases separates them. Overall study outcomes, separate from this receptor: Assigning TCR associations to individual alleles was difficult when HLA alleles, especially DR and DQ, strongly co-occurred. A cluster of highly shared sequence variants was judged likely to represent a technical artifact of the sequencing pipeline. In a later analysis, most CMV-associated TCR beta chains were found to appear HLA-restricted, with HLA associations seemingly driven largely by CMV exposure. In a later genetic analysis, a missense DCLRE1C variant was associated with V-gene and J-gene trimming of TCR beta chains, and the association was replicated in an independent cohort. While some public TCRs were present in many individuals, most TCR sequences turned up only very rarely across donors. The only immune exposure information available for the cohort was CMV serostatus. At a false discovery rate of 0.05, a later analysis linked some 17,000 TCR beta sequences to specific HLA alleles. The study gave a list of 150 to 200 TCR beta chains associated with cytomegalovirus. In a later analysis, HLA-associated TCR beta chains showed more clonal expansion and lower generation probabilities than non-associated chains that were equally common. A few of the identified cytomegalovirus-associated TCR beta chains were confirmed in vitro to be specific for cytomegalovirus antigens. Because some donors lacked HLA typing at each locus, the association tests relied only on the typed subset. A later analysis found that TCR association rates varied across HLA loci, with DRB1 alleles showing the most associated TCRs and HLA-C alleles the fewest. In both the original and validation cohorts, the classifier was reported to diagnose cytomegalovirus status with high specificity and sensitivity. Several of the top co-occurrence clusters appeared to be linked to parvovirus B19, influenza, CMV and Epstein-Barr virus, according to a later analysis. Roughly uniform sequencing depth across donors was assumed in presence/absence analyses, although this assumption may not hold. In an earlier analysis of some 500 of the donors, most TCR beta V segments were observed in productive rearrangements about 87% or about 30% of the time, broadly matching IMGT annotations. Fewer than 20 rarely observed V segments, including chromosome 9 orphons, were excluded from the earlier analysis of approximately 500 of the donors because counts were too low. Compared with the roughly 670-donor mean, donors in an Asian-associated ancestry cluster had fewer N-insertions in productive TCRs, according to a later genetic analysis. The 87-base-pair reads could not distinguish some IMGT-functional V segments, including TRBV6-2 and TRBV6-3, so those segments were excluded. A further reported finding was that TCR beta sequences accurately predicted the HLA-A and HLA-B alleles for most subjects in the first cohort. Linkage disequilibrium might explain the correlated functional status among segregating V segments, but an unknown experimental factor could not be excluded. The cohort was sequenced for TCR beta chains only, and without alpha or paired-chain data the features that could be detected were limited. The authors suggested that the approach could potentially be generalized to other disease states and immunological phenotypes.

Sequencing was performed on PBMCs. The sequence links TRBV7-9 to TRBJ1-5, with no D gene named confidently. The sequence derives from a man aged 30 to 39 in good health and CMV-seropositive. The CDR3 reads CASSPGGGVHQPQHF. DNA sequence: TGTGCCAGCAGTCCGGGTGGAGGAGTGCATCAGCCCCAGCATTTT.